The rows below give T cell receptor beta chains drawn from one sample of a study of identical twins. TCRdb reprocessed the 5' RACE reads with MiXCR, giving one entry per CDR3 protein. This table holds about 890,000 distinct CDR3 sequences, 9% to 15% found once. The same sample was also studied in work on yellow fever vaccine responses in identical twins.

The sample was PBMCs. The receptors were gathered from a woman under 30 in good health. Both conserved end residues are part of each CDR3. A D gene is named only where the DNA matches it firmly. Clone sizes are given selectively: once, few, many, or a class where the clone is expanded.

D gene: -
V gene: TRBV5-1
clone size: few
J gene: TRBJ2-3
CDR3 protein: CASTDGDSHTDTQYF
CDR3 DNA: TGCGCCAGCACCGATGGAGACAGCCACACAGATACGCAGTATTTT

D gene: -
V gene: TRBV28
clone size: -
J gene: TRBJ2-1
CDR3 protein: CASSSHYRIQFF
CDR3 DNA: TGTGCCAGCAGTTCACATTACAGAATTCAGTTCTTC

D gene: TRBD1
V gene: TRBV28
clone size: -
J gene: TRBJ2-7
CDR3 protein: CASSAGWAGGPYEQYF
CDR3 DNA: TGTGCCAGCAGTGCGGGGTGGGCAGGGGGCCCCTACGAGCAGTACTTC

D gene: -
V gene: TRBV18
clone size: -
J gene: TRBJ2-7
CDR3 protein: CASSPVVSSSYEQYF
CDR3 DNA: TGTGCCAGCTCACCTGTGGTTTCGAGCTCCTACGAGCAGTACTTC

D gene: -
V gene: TRBV14
clone size: -
J gene: TRBJ2-1
CDR3 protein: CASTASKFF
CDR3 DNA: TGTGCCAGCACCGCAAGCAAGTTCTTC

D gene: TRBD1
V gene: TRBV10-3
clone size: few
J gene: TRBJ2-1
CDR3 protein: CAISGQGSYNEQFF
CDR3 DNA: TGTGCCATCAGTGGACAGGGAAGCTACAATGAGCAGTTCTTC

D gene: -
V gene: TRBV4-1
clone size: -
J gene: TRBJ1-4
CDR3 protein: CASSQGRREKLFF
CDR3 DNA: TGCGCCAGCAGCCAGGGCAGGAGAGAAAAACTGTTTTTT

D gene: TRBD2
V gene: TRBV6-1
clone size: -
J gene: TRBJ2-3
CDR3 protein: CASSEHRLAGTDTQYF
CDR3 DNA: TGTGCCAGCAGTGAACATAGACTAGCGGGCACAGATACGCAGTATTTT

D gene: TRBD2
V gene: TRBV9
clone size: few
J gene: TRBJ2-5
CDR3 protein: CASSGAGGVETQYF
CDR3 DNA: TGTGCCAGCAGCGGAGCGGGAGGGGTGGAGACCCAGTACTTC

D gene: -
V gene: TRBV3-1
clone size: -
J gene: TRBJ2-1
CDR3 protein: CASSQGGRESEQFF
CDR3 DNA: TGTGCCAGCAGCCAAGGTGGCAGGGAGAGTGAGCAGTTCTTC

D gene: TRBD1
V gene: TRBV10-3
clone size: few
J gene: TRBJ1-2
CDR3 protein: CASSPDRGSNYGYTF
CDR3 DNA: TGTGCCAGCAGCCCGGACAGGGGATCTAACTATGGCTACACCTTC

D gene: TRBD2
V gene: TRBV5-1
clone size: few
J gene: TRBJ2-7
CDR3 protein: CASRGGGRNVPYEQYF
CDR3 DNA: TGCGCCAGCAGAGGCGGGGGGCGCAACGTCCCCTACGAGCAGTACTTC

D gene: TRBD2
V gene: TRBV5-1
clone size: many
J gene: TRBJ2-3
CDR3 protein: CASSPGGPTDTQYF
CDR3 DNA: TGTGCCAGCAGTCCGGGAGGGCCTACAGATACGCAGTATTTT

D gene: -
V gene: TRBV5-1
clone size: -
J gene: TRBJ2-1
CDR3 protein: CASSLGGRGNYNEQFF
CDR3 DNA: TGCGCCAGCAGCTTAGGAGGGCGGGGAAACTACAATGAGCAGTTCTTC

D gene: -
V gene: TRBV29-1
clone size: -
J gene: TRBJ2-1
CDR3 protein: CSVEEGQSEQFF
CDR3 DNA: TGCAGCGTTGAAGAGGGCCAGAGTGAGCAGTTCTTC

D gene: TRBD1
V gene: TRBV5-5
clone size: -
J gene: TRBJ2-5
CDR3 protein: CASSVETGKIETQYF
CDR3 DNA: TGTGCCAGCAGCGTTGAGACAGGGAAAATAGAGACCCAGTACTTC

D gene: -
V gene: TRBV29-1
clone size: -
J gene: TRBJ2-2
CDR3 protein: CSVLGTNTGELFF
CDR3 DNA: TGCAGCGTTCTGGGGACGAACACCGGGGAGCTGTTTTTT

D gene: TRBD2
V gene: TRBV12-3/TRBV12-4
clone size: -
J gene: TRBJ2-5
CDR3 protein: CASSLALTSLGRDQYF
CDR3 DNA: TGTGCCAGCAGTTTAGCGCTAACTAGTCTAGGGAGGGACCAGTACTTC

D gene: TRBD1
V gene: TRBV2
clone size: -
J gene: TRBJ1-1
CDR3 protein: CASSERQGVEAFF
CDR3 DNA: TGTGCCAGCAGTGAACGACAGGGCGTTGAAGCTTTCTTT

D gene: -
V gene: TRBV10-3
clone size: many
J gene: TRBJ1-5
CDR3 protein: CAIRETGEGQPQHF
CDR3 DNA: TGTGCCATCAGAGAAACAGGAGAGGGGCAGCCCCAGCATTTT

D gene: -
V gene: TRBV29-1
clone size: -
J gene: TRBJ2-2
CDR3 protein: CSVIDSKNTGELFF
CDR3 DNA: TGCAGCGTTATTGACAGCAAGAACACCGGGGAGCTGTTTTTT

D gene: -
V gene: TRBV25-1
clone size: few
J gene: TRBJ2-7
CDR3 protein: CASSDGGSYEQYF
CDR3 DNA: TGTGCCAGCAGTGATGGGGGATCCTACGAGCAGTACTTC